This TCR beta chain was captured by sequencing in a study of CD8 T cells in ankylosing spondylitis. TCRdb re-derived calls from the 5' RACE reads in MiXCR, one entry per CDR3 protein. Of over 400,000 distinct CDR3 sequences in the sample, roughly 27% were seen once. This clonotype appeared a few times. Antigen unknown. The germline gives CDR1 MNHEY, CDR2 SVGEGT. V dropped 2 bases and J dropped 0 bases, with 8 bases sitting between them. CDR3 length: 15 residues. Study-level findings and limits: Reportedly, matched ankylosing spondylitis synovial fluid was significantly enriched for disease-linked clones. Seemingly characteristic of ankylosing spondylitis blood was a TCR beta motif consisting of roughly 8 highly homologous variants. CD8+ by phenotype, disease-linked clones were relatively rare in peripheral blood.

The clonotype was recovered from a male donor with ankylosing spondylitis. The chain recombines TRBV6-2 or TRBV6-3 with TRBJ2-1; no reliable D call. The source material was blood, either unsorted or a sorted T cell fraction (not recorded which). CDR3 in amino acids: CASSYEESSYNEQFF. DNA for the CDR3: TGTGCCAGCAGTTACGAGGAGAGCTCCTACAATGAGCAGTTCTTC.